The clone carrying this T cell receptor beta chain came up a few times. Its antigen is still unknown. This CDR3 contains 16 residues. J gave up 0 bases and V 6 bases, and 5 bases lay outside the gene matches. Germline V gives CDR1 MNHEY, CDR2 SVGAGI. The repertoire came from unfractionated whole blood and reflected all unsorted peripheral T cells. The data derive from a study of HIV-infected patients and healthy controls. Overall study findings and caveats: Healthy controls carried many MAIT alpha-chain CDR3s, while HIV+ repertoires had few. Significantly higher mean Gini indices appeared in HIV-infected repertoires, possibly reflecting oligoclonality.

cDNA was made from about 510 ng RNA using alpha and beta constant primers. Alpha and beta chain libraries were made separately by chain-specific third strand synthesis with multiplexing indices. Two random hexamers, added before amplification and joined, formed each molecule's 12-nucleotide barcode. TCRdb re-derived calls from the 5' RACE reads in MiXCR, one entry per CDR3 protein. This sample carries thousands of distinct CDR3 sequences, almost 8% of them seen once, and the ten largest clones take roughly a tenth. This chain joins TRBV6-5 and TRBJ2-1; 10 positions agree with TRBD2. The sample was blood, taken before antiretroviral therapy. The sequence was collected from an adult with HIV infection. CDR3 residues: CASSRSSGSSYNEQFF. In nucleotides, the CDR3 is TGTGCCAGCAGCCGCTCTAGCGGGAGCTCCTACAATGAGCAGTTCTTC.